Below, one TCR beta chain is given with its context. These data come from a study of blood T cell repertoires in COVID-19. The overall study: Sites across the United States, Italy and Spain contributed samples from acute and convalescent COVID-19. T cells, B-cell-depleted T cells, or PBMCs provided the cDNA or gDNA that served as material.

Original methodology: The authors estimated nucleated cell counts from reference gene primer amplification. This table comes from immunoSEQ multiplex PCR, and its TCRdb copy is limited to in-frame clones, with some not included. For V, J and clone size, that table is used; D and trimming come from the DNA. The table shows 35,000 to 50,000 clones, with approximately 71% occurring only once. Losses at the gene ends were 2 bases for V and 0 bases for J; bases not matched to a gene: 8. From germline, CDR1 is LGHDT and CDR2 YNNKEL (reference sequence). The CDR3 spans 18 residues. This clonotype originated in an older man with acute or convalescent COVID-19. The material sequenced was peripheral blood. The J gene is TRBJ2-5, the V gene TRBV3-1 (or the pseudogene TRBV3-2); 11 bases line up with TRBD2. The CDR3 nucleotides read TGTGCCAGCAGCCAATGGGCTAGCGGGGGGAGATACCAAGAGACCCAGTACTTC. Translated, it gives CASSQWASGGRYQETQYF.